This is a list of T cell receptor beta chains from one sample in a study of vaccination and CD4 T cells after COVID-19. TCRdb itself ran the PCR reads through MiXCR, one entry per CDR3 protein. Among about 14,000 distinct CDR3 sequences listed, over 25% were seen once. These receptors have no known antigen. The specimen comprised CD4+ T cells from blood, cultured in vitro, sampled before SARS-CoV-2 vaccination. All receptors derive from a human donor who received a COVID-19 vaccine. Both conserved end residues are part of each CDR3. Fields, in order: V gene, clone size, D gene, J gene, CDR3 protein, CDR3 DNA. D genes are given only for firm matches. Part of the rows lack a size; the others show once, few, many or a class for expanded clones.

>TRBV30|few|NA|TRBJ1-1
CAWNRAPLTEAFF
TGTGCCTGGAATCGGGCTCCTTTGACTGAAGCTTTCTTT
>TRBV10-1|NA|NA|TRBJ2-3
CASSLGSSTRSTDTQYF
TGCGCCAGCAGCCTCGGGAGTTCGACACGGAGCACAGATACGCAGTATTTT
>TRBV6-5|few|TRBD1|TRBJ2-7
CASSYIRRGQDEQYF
TGTGCCAGCAGTTACATCCGTAGGGGGCAGGACGAGCAGTACTTC
>TRBV6-1|medium-sized|NA|TRBJ2-7
CASRRQTGPNYEQYF
TGTGCCAGCAGACGCCAGACGGGACCAAACTACGAGCAGTACTTC
>TRBV7-2|few|NA|TRBJ2-5
CASSLRRGLPGETQYF
TGTGCCAGCAGCTTACGACGGGGCCTGCCTGGGGAGACCCAGTACTTC
>TRBV29-1|NA|TRBD1|TRBJ1-4
CSVVPGTDEKLFF
TGCAGCGTTGTTCCAGGGACAGATGAAAAACTGTTTTTT
>TRBV2|NA|TRBD2|TRBJ2-1
CASRVTSGGLYNEQFF
TGTGCCAGCAGGGTGACTAGCGGGGGCCTCTACAATGAGCAGTTCTTC
>TRBV5-6|NA|TRBD1|TRBJ1-5
CASSLYGAGRGRAQPQHF
TGTGCCAGCAGCTTGTACGGGGCGGGCAGGGGGCGCGCTCAGCCCCAGCATTTT
>TRBV19|NA|TRBD1|TRBJ1-1
CASSTFGQGTEAFF
TGTGCCAGTAGTACCTTCGGACAGGGGACTGAAGCTTTCTTT
>TRBV4-2|NA|NA|TRBJ1-2
CASSQEAQGFYGYTF
TGTGCCAGCAGCCAAGAGGCACAGGGATTCTATGGCTACACCTTC
>TRBV20-1|NA|TRBD1|TRBJ1-5
CSASGQGGYSNQPQHF
TGCAGTGCCTCAGGACAGGGAGGTTATAGCAATCAGCCCCAGCATTTT
>TRBV7-9|NA|NA|TRBJ2-1
CASSSRGGLDNEQFF
TGTGCCAGCAGCAGCAGGGGGGGATTGGACAATGAGCAGTTCTTC
>TRBV7-8|NA|NA|TRBJ2-5
CASSPGRGSRGVTQYF
TGTGCCAGCAGCCCAGGTCGGGGATCACGAGGCGTGACCCAGTACTTC
>TRBV19|few|TRBD1|TRBJ1-1
CASRSGQGYTEAFF
TGTGCCAGTAGATCGGGACAGGGGTACACTGAAGCTTTCTTT
>TRBV28|few|NA|TRBJ2-7
CASSLPFIPYEQYF
TGTGCCAGCAGTTTACCATTTATCCCTTACGAGCAGTACTTC
>TRBV7-2|few|NA|TRBJ2-3
CASSFLGGDTQYF
TGTGCCAGCAGCTTTTTGGGGGGAGATACGCAGTATTTT
>TRBV7-2|NA|NA|TRBJ1-5
CATGLDQPQHF
TGTGCCACCGGTTTGGACCAGCCCCAGCATTTT
>TRBV20-1|NA|NA|TRBJ2-7
CSARAGGVGEQYF
TGCAGTGCTAGAGCTGGAGGGGTCGGCGAGCAGTACTTC
>TRBV23-1|NA|NA|TRBJ2-5
CASSTDRQETQYF
TGCGCCAGCAGTACCGACAGGCAAGAGACCCAGTACTTC
>TRBV10-2|NA|NA|TRBJ2-3
CASSGGNEGGTDTQYF
TGCGCCAGCAGTGGGGGCAACGAGGGGGGCACAGATACGCAGTATTTT